Listed here are 21 T cell receptor beta chains from one sample, sequenced in a study of cytomegalovirus exposure and HLA in healthy donors. 60 Vbeta and 13 Jbeta primers were used in PCR. Produced via immunoSEQ multiplex PCR; TCRdb's table is partial and in-frame only. The table records about 100,000 clones, about 80% of them present only once. The sequenced sample consisted of PBMCs. Receptors were obtained from a man aged 35 to 55 in good health and CMV-seronegative.

The table lists this clone with a count of one. This sequence joins TRBV7-2 and TRBJ2-5; tentative D call: TRBD1 (7 bases). V was shortened by 3 bases and J by 4 bases, with 9 bases between the two germline ends. This CDR3 is 13 amino acids long. Germline V CDR1 and CDR2: SGHTA, FQGNSA. This chain's CDR3 is CASSFQGGETQYF. As DNA, the CDR3 is TGTGCCAGCAGCTTTCAGGGGGGAGAGACCCAGTACTTC.

The rearrangement uses TRBV7-2 and TRBJ2-7, with a weak D call TRBD2 (6 bases). The germline CDR1 and CDR2 sequences are SGHTA and FQGNSA. There are 14 residues in the CDR3. The V end was cut by 1 base, the J end by 10 bases, with 17 bases between. CDR3 DNA: TGTGCCAGCAGCTTAGGGGACCGGGGGACCTTACAGTACTTC. As protein: CASSLGDRGTLQYF.

The J gene is TRBJ1-1, the V gene TRBV5-1, with D unresolved. Trimming took off 0 bases at V and 6 bases at J, with 9 bases between the two ends. Germline CDR1 is SGHRS and CDR2 is YFSETQ. The CDR3 loop spans 13 amino acids. The CDR3 nucleotides read TGCGCCAGCAGCTTGGTTCGTGCGGCTGAAGCTTTCTTT. Its protein is CASSLVRAAEAFF.

The rearrangement uses TRBV27 and TRBJ2-1; 11 bases align to TRBD2. The CDR3 has 15 residues. Looked up from germline, CDR1 is MNHEY and CDR2 is SMNVEV (reference sequence). With 5 bases clipped from V and 6 bases from J, the junction kept 6 bases outside the gene matches. CDR3 protein: CASSDSGGARNEQFF. The CDR3 DNA is TGTGCCAGCAGTGATAGCGGGGGGGCCCGCAATGAGCAGTTCTTC.

The genes are TRBV11-3 and TRBJ1-1; TRBD1 agrees at 8 bases. The CDR3 consists of 15 residues. Germline V gene sequence: CDR1 SGHNT, CDR2 YENEEA. The trim removed 5 bases at V and 3 bases at J, leaving 8 bases unmatched. This CDR3 reads CASSPGQGRDTEAFF. The CDR3 DNA reads as TGTGCCAGCAGCCCAGGACAGGGACGGGACACTGAAGCTTTCTTT.

The CDR3 region has the DNA TGTGCCAGCAGCTTAGGTGGCGGGGTTGGCTACACCTTC. Translating it yields CASSLGGGVGYTF. V usage is TRBV7-3 and J usage is TRBJ1-2; D gene uncertain. The V gene's germline CDR1 is SGHTA and CDR2 FQGTGA. V lost 2 bases and J lost 7, with 11 bases in between. CDR3 size: 13 residues.

The rearrangement uses TRBV18 and TRBJ1-3; TRBD1 might be the D (5 bases). The CDR3 runs 15 residues. CDR1 is KGHSH, CDR2 LQKENI, per germline. Trimming pared 0 bases from V and 4 bases from J, leaving 10 bases between. DNA for the CDR3: TGTGCCAGCTCACCACCGGGGCGTCGAGGAAACACCATATATTTT. Translated, it gives CASSPPGRRGNTIYF.

The J gene is TRBJ1-6, the V gene TRBV14; possibly TRBD1 for D (6 bases). Deletions cut 3 bases from V and 9 bases from J, with 18 bases between. Per germline, CDR1 SGHDN and CDR2 FVKESK. The CDR3 is 16 amino acids. The CDR3: CASSQKSDRQASPLHF. The CDR3 DNA reads TGTGCCAGCAGCCAGAAAAGCGACAGGCAGGCTTCACCCCTCCACTTT.

Here the CDR3 reads CASSSNEQFF. In DNA, the CDR3 is TGTGCCAGCAGCTCCAATGAGCAGTTCTTC. The chain is built from TRBV28 and TRBJ2-1, with unresolved D. The germline V gene encodes CDR1 MDHEN and CDR2 SYDVKM. Between the trimmed V and J ends, which lost 6 bases and 6 bases, there was a span of 3 bases. The length of the CDR3 is 10 residues. The variable domain in full, completed from reference TRBV28 and TRBJ2-1, reads DVKVTQSSRYLVKRTGEKVFLECVQDMDHENMFWYRQDPGLGLRLIYFSYDVKMKEKGDIPEGYSVSREKKERFSLILESASTNQTSMYLCASSSNEQFFGPGTRLTVL.

This clone was observed a few times. The chain couples TRBV6-5 to TRBJ1-5; D possibly corresponds to TRBD1 (5 bases). Trimming cost V 5 bases and J 3 bases, with 8 bases left between them. This CDR3 comprises 13 residues. Germline V gene lookup returns CDR1 MNHEY and CDR2 SVGAGI. DNA for the CDR3: TGTGCCAGCAGTCAGGGACTCAATCAGCCCCAGCATTTT. It encodes CASSQGLNQPQHF.

The chain carries TRBV2 and TRBJ1-3; no firm D call. CDR3 length equals 14 residues. Trimming removed 7 bases from V and 0 bases from J, with 10 bases in between. Germline V lookup: CDR1 SNHLY, CDR2 FYNNEI. CDR3 DNA: TGTGCCAGCAATTCAGGCAACTCTGGAAACACCATATATTTT. Residues: CASNSGNSGNTIYF.

The CDR3 nucleotides read TGTGCCAGCAGCTTGATAGGGGACAATGAGCAGTTCTTC. This sequence encodes CASSLIGDNEQFF. The V call is TRBV5-5, the J call TRBJ2-1, with D possibly TRBD1 on 5 matching bases. CDR3 length: 13 amino acids. Trimming removed 1 base from V and 5 bases from J, with 7 bases in between. CDR1 SGHKS and CDR2 YYEKEE come from the germline V gene (reference sequence).

The gene calls are TRBV9 and TRBJ1-6; no clear D. CDR3 size: 14 residues. V gave up 0 bases and J gave up 5 bases, with 6 bases separating them. Germline V CDR1 and CDR2: SGDLS, YYNGEE. The DNA for the CDR3 is TGTGCCAGCAGCGTAGGGGCAGATAATTCACCCCTCCACTTT. It is translated as CASSVGADNSPLHF.

The chain links TRBV6-1 to TRBJ2-7, with TRBD1 identical over 8 bases. The CDR3 is 15 residues long. CDR1 and CDR2 from the germline V gene are MNHNS and SASEGT. The J segment lost 1 base and the V segment lost 5 bases, leaving 7 bases of the junction unmatched. The CDR3 here is CASSQPGQESYEQYF. In nucleotides, the CDR3 is TGTGCCAGCAGTCAACCGGGACAGGAATCCTACGAGCAGTACTTC.

V is TRBV10-1 and J is TRBJ2-3, with D tentatively TRBD2 (6 bases). This CDR3 comprises 12 residues. Trimming took off 2 bases at V and 6 bases at J, with 6 bases between the two ends. Germline CDR1 and CDR2: WNHNN and SYGVQD (reference sequence). The CDR3 is CASSERGDTQYF. The CDR3 region has the DNA TGCGCCAGCAGTGAGCGGGGGGATACGCAGTATTTT.

This clone has more than one count but fewer than ten. The rearrangement uses TRBV5-6 and TRBJ1-3, with 10 bases that match TRBD1. With 8 bases clipped from V and 4 bases from J, the junction kept 6 bases outside the gene matches. The CDR3 has 14 residues. Germline lookup yields CDR1 SGHDT and CDR2 YYEEEE. The CDR3 nucleotides are TGTGCCAGTTCGGGACAGGGGACCGGAAACACCATATATTTT. Translating it yields CASSGQGTGNTIYF.

About this clone: One end of the junction fails to match germline, which may point to a read error. Additional DNA sequences in this sample encode the identical CDR3. The DNA for the CDR3 is TGCGCCAGTCAACAGGGAGATGGAGTCACTGAGGCTTTCTTT. Translating gives CASQQGDGVTEAFF. The chain is built from TRBV10-1 and TRBJ1-1; weak D call: TRBD1 (6 bases). The germline CDR1 and CDR2 sequences are WNHNN and SYGVQD (reference sequence). CDR3 length: 14 residues.

This clone has a handful of counts. The rearrangement links TRBV28 to TRBJ1-1; D is perhaps TRBD1 (5 bases). CDR3 size: 15 residues. Trimming removed 3 bases at V and 9 bases at J, with 20 bases between. Germline V gene lookup returns CDR1 MDHEN and CDR2 SYDVKM. The DNA of the CDR3 is TGTGCCAGCAGTTTTAGAAGGACTAGGGGCCATCAAGCTTTCTTT. It translates to CASSFRRTRGHQAFF.

The chain has TRBV29-1 and TRBJ1-1, with 7 positions matching TRBD1. CDR1 SQVTM and CDR2 ANQGSEA come from the germline V gene. V trimming: 8 bases; J trimming: 4 bases; junction bases outside the gene matches: 7. This CDR3 spans 12 amino acids. In DNA, the CDR3 is TGCAGCCAAGACAGGGAGCCCACTGAAGCTTTCTTT. Amino acid sequence: CSQDREPTEAFF.

The chain joins TRBV19 to TRBJ1-5; D might be TRBD1 (5 bases). The V gene lost 5 bases and the J gene lost 7 bases, with 15 bases spanning the gap. CDR1 is LNHDA, CDR2 SQIVND, per germline (reference sequence). This CDR3 comprises 14 residues. The chain's CDR3 is CASSSWEAGQPQHF. For the CDR3, the DNA is TGTGCCAGTAGTTCCTGGGAGGCAGGGCAGCCCCAGCATTTT.

This chain links TRBV6-5 with TRBJ2-7, with 9 bases fitting TRBD2. Per germline, CDR1 MNHEY and CDR2 SVGAGI. The V segment lost 6 bases and the J segment 0 bases; nucleotides outside the gene matches: 6. The CDR3 has 15 residues. CDR3 DNA sequence: TGTGCCAGCAGGTTAGCGGGGGCCAACTCCTACGAGCAGTACGTC. Translation gives CASRLAGANSYEQYV.